This TCR beta chain was obtained from a study of T cells after yellow fever vaccination (dated by TCRdb to about 2019). Some background on the complete study: Libraries from fractions with low cell numbers were prepared with the SMART-Seq v4 Ultra Low Input RNA kit. To track T-cell clones before and after primary and booster YFV17D yellow fever vaccination, bulk TCR alpha and beta repertoires were sequenced longitudinally. The cohort comprised two healthy male donors, one aged 18 to 30 and one aged 30 to 40 years. Blood was drawn at multiple timepoints before and after primary and secondary immunization, with bulk PBMC replicates and cell subsets isolated.

Study-wide findings and limitations: Compared with the primary T-cell response, the secondary T-cell response was faster but weaker, reaching its peak on day 5 rather than on day 15. Because only a couple of donors were included in the study, the extent to which the findings can be generalized is limited. Computational filtering was required because FACS-sorted repertoires could contain abundant contaminating clonotypes from the bulk population. Most clones expanded after primary vaccination were re-detected after the booster (almost 98% of CD4 and approximately 88% of CD8), suggesting broad memory maintenance. A small fraction of clonotypes showed up in both the CD4 and CD8 compartments, probably as a result of convergent recombination.

Turning to this clonotype: It lacks a known antigen. No much larger clone is present one base from it, and per-base qualities are unavailable.

The junction shows trimming of 4 bases on V and 8 bases on J, plus 13 bases between the germline ends. From its cysteine to its phenylalanine, the CDR3 spans 13 amino acids. Just CDR3 DNA is preserved here, 39 bases in frame from base 1. Based on the germline V gene, the CDR1 and CDR2 sequences are SGHRS and YFSETQ. TCR cDNA was made using 5'RACE template switching, a step that added a universal primer site and unique molecular identifiers. Priming for cDNA synthesis came from both the TCR alpha and TCR beta constant segments. Library amplification involved two PCR steps, and the second step added sample barcodes and sequencing adapters. Sequencing of libraries was done on Illumina HiSeq 2500 (2x100 bp) or NovaSeq (2x150 bp). The paper's processing steps were these. MIGEC handled demultiplexing of reads and collapsing into UMI consensus sequences, while MiXCR performed V(D)J alignment. Vaccine-responding clonotypes were defined with edgeR using replicate PBMC samples, requiring FDR below 0.01 and a log2 fold change above 5 up to day 15. Each bulk clonotype was labeled CD4 or CD8 based on which sequenced repertoire, CD4 or CD8, contained the clonotype at higher abundance. Using fastp trimming at Q25 and MiXCR clonotype assembly, TCRdb reanalyzed the public sequencing data and kept in-frame beta chains. All rows with the same CDR3 protein become a single entry with the most common DNA and genes. The V and J calls and clone size come from TCRdb's table, not from the authors' own analysis. A total of 200,000 to 300,000 distinct CDR3 sequences appear in this sample, approximately 6.7% of them only once. The top ten clonotypes cover approximately 1.1% of the sample.

The treatment or condition label, as the study defines it: live attenuated yellow fever vaccine strain. A standard Ficoll-Paque protocol was used to isolate PBMCs from peripheral blood. Dynabeads CD4 and CD8 positive selection kits were used to isolate CD4 and CD8 T-cell fractions. TriZol was used to extract RNA from bulk PBMCs, from CD4 and CD8 fractions, and from dextramer-positive and dextramer-negative fractions. Sequenced material: CD4+ T cells sorted from PBMCs, taken on the day of the yellow fever booster vaccination. The chain is encoded by TRBV5-1 joined to TRBJ1-3, and TRBD1 may be the D gene, going by 5 matching bases. This TCR was sampled from a man between 25 and 39 years old who received the YFV17D yellow fever vaccine. The DNA reads as follows: TGCGCCAGCAGCACCGACAGCGGAGACACCATATATTTT. The resulting protein is CASSTDSGDTIYF.